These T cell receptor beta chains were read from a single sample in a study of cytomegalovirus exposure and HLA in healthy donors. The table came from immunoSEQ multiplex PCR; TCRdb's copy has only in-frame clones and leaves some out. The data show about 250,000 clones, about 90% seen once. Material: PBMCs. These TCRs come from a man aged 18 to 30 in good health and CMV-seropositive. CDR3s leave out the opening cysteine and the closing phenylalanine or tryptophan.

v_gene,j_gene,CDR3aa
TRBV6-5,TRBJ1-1,ASSFDRKANTEAF
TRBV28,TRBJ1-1,ASSGGGHPSEAF
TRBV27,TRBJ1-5,ASSLQENQPQH
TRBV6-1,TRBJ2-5,ASRRTTGYQETQY
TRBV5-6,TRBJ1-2,ASSLPGARGGYT
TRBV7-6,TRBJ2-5,ASSLATTAGETQY
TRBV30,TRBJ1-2,AWRVTSVIGYT
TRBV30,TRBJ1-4,ACASLGAREKLF
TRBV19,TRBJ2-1,ASNIAGPGNEQF
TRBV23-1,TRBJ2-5,ASSLPWAQETQY
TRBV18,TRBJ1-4,ASSSLQGDGEKLF
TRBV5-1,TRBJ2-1,ASSLVSSPREQF
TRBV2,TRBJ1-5,ASTGRTSDSNQPQH
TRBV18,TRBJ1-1,ASSPRGRDTEAF
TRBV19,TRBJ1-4,ASSTTHGTGYEKLF
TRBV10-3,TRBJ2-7,AISRDSSYEQY
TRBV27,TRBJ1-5,ASSPRGGGGVY
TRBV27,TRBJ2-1,ASSLSQVHNEQF
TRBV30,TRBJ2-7,AWSVGLAGEQY
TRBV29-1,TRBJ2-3,SVDIAGDTQY
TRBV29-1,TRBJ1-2,SVEELTYNYGYT
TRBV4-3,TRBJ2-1,ASSSGLIYNEQF
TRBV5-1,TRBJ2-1,ASSPGTSYNEQF
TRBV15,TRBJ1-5,ATSSTLGGARSNQPQH
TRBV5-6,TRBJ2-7,ASSLGTRQSYEQY
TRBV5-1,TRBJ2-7,ASSLDLAGGQPYEQY
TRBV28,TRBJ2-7,ASSGPRGFYEQY
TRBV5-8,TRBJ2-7,ASSLGLGGDEQY
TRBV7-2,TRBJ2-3,ASSLMGGDTQY
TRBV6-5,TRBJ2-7,ASSYRHEQY
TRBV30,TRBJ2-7,AWSDGHGTGDGEQY
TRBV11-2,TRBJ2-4,ASSRYLGQSNIQY
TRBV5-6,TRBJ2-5,ASSLRLTSGKETQY
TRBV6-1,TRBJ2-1,ASSRESSYNEQF
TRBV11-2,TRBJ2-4,ASSLEDIQY
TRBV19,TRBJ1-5,ASSSPMNNQPQH
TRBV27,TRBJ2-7,ASRRGPGQGNHEQY
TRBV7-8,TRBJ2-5,ASSLSQQETQY
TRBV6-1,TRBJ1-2,ASSALRGQSYGYT
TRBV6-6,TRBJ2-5,ASSPGRRKTQY
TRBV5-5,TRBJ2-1,ASSRPTPGYEQF
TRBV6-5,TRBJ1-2,ASSPGGRRYGYT